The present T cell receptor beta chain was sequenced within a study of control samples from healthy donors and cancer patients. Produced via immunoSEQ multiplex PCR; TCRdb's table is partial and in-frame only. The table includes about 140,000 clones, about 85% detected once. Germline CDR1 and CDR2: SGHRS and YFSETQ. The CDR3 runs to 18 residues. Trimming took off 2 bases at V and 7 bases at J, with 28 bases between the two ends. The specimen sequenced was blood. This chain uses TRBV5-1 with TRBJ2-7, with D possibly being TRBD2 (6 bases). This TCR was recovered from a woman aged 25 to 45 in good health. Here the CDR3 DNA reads TGCGCCAGCAGCTTAACCGGCGGGACTCCGTCTACGGCGAAGGAGCAGTACTTC. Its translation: CASSLTGGTPSTAKEQYF.